This T cell receptor beta chain appears in the sequencing data of a study of T cell clones after liver transplantation. Study information: Post-transplant blood was tracked for graft-donor-reactive T cell clones identified in a pre-transplant mixed lymphocyte reaction. Samples came pre-transplant, pre-randomization before withdrawal, and post-randomization after withdrawal ended.

Produced via immunoSEQ multiplex PCR; TCRdb's table is partial and in-frame only. The sample consists of some 120,000 clones, 90% of them appearing once. Thawed unstimulated PBMCs were FACS-sorted by CD3, CD4 and CD8 into two populations. Unmatched junction bases numbered 4, after V lost 5 bases and J lost 0 bases. The CDR3 runs 14 residues. Germline V gives CDR1 MNHNS, CDR2 SASEGT. V usage is TRBV6-1 and J usage is TRBJ2-7; 7 positions match TRBD2. The receptor's source is a human patient who received a liver transplant. Some T cells could come from the graft donor. Sample: CD4+ T cells from blood, taken 12 months after liver transplant. CDR3 nucleotide sequence: TGTGCCAGCAGTACCGGGACTACCTCCTACGAGCAGTACTTC. It specifies CASSTGTTSYEQYF.